Listed below are T cell receptor beta chains from one sample, sequenced in a study of shared clonotypes between healthy human individuals. Assay: immunoSEQ multiplex PCR; the TCRdb copy retains only in-frame clones and omits some. This table has roughly 810,000 clones, about 96% appearing once. The specimen sequenced was naive CD8+ T cells sorted from blood. The receptor set was obtained from a young man in good health. The CDR3 runs from the conserved cysteine through the conserved F or W. A D gene is named only where the DNA matches it firmly. Rows give clone size only sometimes, using once, few, many, or a class for an expanded clone.

>NA|NA|TRBJ2-1|TRBV14
CASSQLSAGGSEQFF
TGTGCCAGCAGCCAGCTGTCGGCTGGGGGAAGTGAGCAGTTCTTC
>NA|NA|TRBJ2-7|TRBV11-2
CASSLKASSYEQYF
TGTGCCAGCAGCTTAAAAGCGAGCTCCTACGAGCAGTACTTC
>NA|few|TRBJ1-5|TRBV2
CASSPPVGGFASLPQHF
TGTGCCAGCAGTCCCCCCGTGGGGGGTTTCGCCTCCCTCCCCCAGCATTTT
>TRBD1|NA|TRBJ2-2|TRBV9
CASDKTGFNTGELFF
TGTGCCAGCGATAAGACAGGGTTTAACACCGGGGAGCTGTTTTTT
>NA|NA|TRBJ2-7|TRBV29-1
CSVEGLARDGGPEQYF
TGCAGCGTTGAAGGCCTAGCTCGGGACGGGGGACCCGAGCAGTACTTC
>NA|NA|TRBJ2-2|TRBV7-8
CASSSSVWGTNTGELFF
TGTGCCAGCAGCTCAAGCGTATGGGGGACCAACACCGGGGAGCTGTTTTTT
>NA|NA|TRBJ2-1|TRBV6-1
CASSGSLVRKTHNEQFF
TGTGCCAGCAGTGGATCACTCGTACGAAAGACACACAATGAGCAGTTCTTC
>NA|once|TRBJ1-2|TRBV25-1
CASSESWGNGYGYTF
TGTGCCAGCAGTGAATCTTGGGGCAATGGCTATGGCTACACCTTC
>NA|once|TRBJ1-1|TRBV7-9
CASSPRDNLEAFF
TGTGCCAGCAGCCCCCGGGACAATCTCGAAGCTTTCTTT
>TRBD2|NA|TRBJ2-7|TRBV7-2
CASSSGTSGIDEQYF
TGTGCCAGCAGCTCCGGGACTAGCGGGATCGACGAGCAGTACTTC
>TRBD1|NA|TRBJ1-2|TRBV5-5
CASSLWTGGGYGYTF
TGTGCCAGCAGCTTGTGGACAGGGGGCGGCTATGGCTACACCTTC
>NA|once|TRBJ2-7|TRBV14
CASSQEFDGYEQYF
TGTGCCAGCAGCCAAGAATTCGACGGCTACGAGCAGTACTTC
>TRBD2|NA|TRBJ2-7|TRBV7-2
CASSLETSAYYEQYF
TGTGCCAGCAGCCTCGAGACTAGCGCCTATTACGAGCAGTACTTC
>NA|NA|TRBJ2-1|TRBV9
CASSVSGTGAHEQFF
TGTGCCAGCAGCGTCTCCGGGACGGGCGCCCATGAGCAGTTCTTC
>NA|once|TRBJ2-7|TRBV27
CASSLTPRAYEQYF
TGTGCCAGCAGTTTAACACCTCGGGCCTACGAGCAGTACTTC
>TRBD2|NA|TRBJ2-7|TRBV29-1
CSVQLAGYGDEQYF
TGCAGCGTCCAACTAGCGGGATATGGGGACGAGCAGTACTTC
>TRBD2|NA|TRBJ2-5|TRBV7-2
CASSRGLAGDTRETQYF
TGTGCCAGCAGCCGCGGACTAGCGGGAGATACTAGGGAGACCCAGTACTTC
>NA|NA|TRBJ1-5|TRBV5-5
CASSLAWDGNQPQHF
TGTGCCAGCAGCTTGGCTTGGGACGGCAATCAGCCCCAGCATTTT
>NA|NA|TRBJ2-1|TRBV2
CASRWRGPSLYNEQFF
TGTGCCAGCAGGTGGAGAGGTCCATCCTTATACAATGAGCAGTTCTTC
>NA|NA|TRBJ2-1|TRBV28
CASSLARGFSYNEQFF
TGTGCCAGCAGTTTAGCGAGAGGGTTCTCCTACAATGAGCAGTTCTTC
>NA|NA|TRBJ2-1|TRBV5-4
CASSLPPNEQFF
TGTGCCAGCAGCTTGCCTCCTAATGAGCAGTTCTTC
>TRBD2|NA|TRBJ2-1|TRBV15
CATSSPAGVRDEQFF
TGTGCCACCAGCAGCCCAGCGGGAGTTAGGGATGAGCAGTTCTTC
>TRBD2|NA|TRBJ2-1|TRBV5-5
CASSLLAGGPGNEQFF
TGTGCCAGCAGCTTGCTAGCGGGAGGGCCTGGCAATGAGCAGTTCTTC
>NA|NA|TRBJ2-7|TRBV2
CAADAAPWTASYEQYF
TGTGCCGCGGATGCGGCCCCCTGGACTGCCTCCTACGAGCAGTACTTC
>NA|NA|TRBJ2-3|TRBV19
CASSGAHSDREWDTQYF
TGTGCCAGTAGTGGTGCTCATTCCGATAGGGAATGGGATACGCAGTATTTT
>TRBD1|once|TRBJ1-2|TRBV6-5
CASRSGTGIRDGYTF
TGTGCCAGCAGGTCCGGGACAGGGATTAGAGATGGCTACACCTTC
>NA|NA|TRBJ1-2|TRBV29-1
CSVDKAADYGYTF
TGCAGCGTTGATAAGGCCGCAGATTATGGCTACACCTTC
>TRBD1|NA|TRBJ2-7|TRBV5-1
CASSAGQGDDEQYF
TGCGCCAGCAGCGCGGGACAGGGGGATGACGAGCAGTACTTC
>NA|NA|TRBJ2-1|TRBV10-1
CASSEGDFAEQFF
TGCGCCAGCAGTGAGGGGGATTTTGCTGAGCAGTTCTTC
>TRBD1|NA|TRBJ2-1|TRBV5-6
CASSSGTGYNEQFF
TGTGCCAGCAGCTCCGGGACAGGCTACAATGAGCAGTTCTTC
>NA|NA|TRBJ2-7|TRBV4-1
CASSHQTSYEQYF
TGCGCCAGCAGCCACCAGACCTCCTACGAGCAGTACTTC
>TRBD2|NA|TRBJ2-1|TRBV7-9
CASSLTWEGRNEQFF
TGTGCCAGCAGCTTAACGTGGGAGGGCCGCAATGAGCAGTTCTTC
>NA|NA|TRBJ2-7|TRBV27
CASSLKRVYEQYF
TGTGCCAGCAGTCTCAAGCGGGTCTACGAGCAGTACTTC
>NA|NA|TRBJ2-1|TRBV21-1
CASSPPGQGVGVYNEQFF
TGTGCCAGCAGCCCACCGGGACAGGGTGTAGGGGTCTACAATGAGCAGTTCTTC
>TRBD1|NA|TRBJ1-5|TRBV19
CASSIYGTGKNQPQHF
TGTGCCAGTAGTATTTACGGGACAGGGAAAAATCAGCCCCAGCATTTT
>TRBD2|NA|TRBJ2-1|TRBV11-2
CASSPGTSGYNEQFF
TGTGCCAGCAGCCCCGGGACTAGCGGCTACAATGAGCAGTTCTTC
>TRBD1|NA|TRBJ2-7|TRBV27
CASSGRTGVSYEQYF
TGTGCCAGCAGTGGCCGGACAGGGGTCTCCTACGAGCAGTACTTC
>TRBD2|NA|TRBJ2-7|TRBV27
CASSSRLAWYEQYF
TGTGCCAGCAGCAGTAGACTAGCGTGGTACGAGCAGTACTTC
>TRBD2|NA|TRBJ2-2|TRBV25-1
CASSDFVGGRNTGELFF
TGTGCCAGCAGTGATTTTGTGGGAGGGCGGAACACCGGGGAGCTGTTTTTT
>NA|NA|TRBJ2-2|TRBV9
CASSVVPNSELFF
TGTGCCAGCAGCGTAGTCCCCAACTCTGAGCTGTTTTTT
>NA|NA|TRBJ2-5|TRBV15
CATSRPLYQETQYF
TGTGCCACCAGCAGACCCTTGTACCAAGAGACCCAGTACTTC
>TRBD2|NA|TRBJ2-7|TRBV27
CASSFGTSGYEQYF
TGTGCCAGCAGCTTCGGGACTAGCGGCTACGAGCAGTACTTC
>TRBD2|NA|TRBJ2-4|TRBV7-2
CASNLGTSGTKNIQYF
TGTGCCAGCAACTTAGGGACTAGCGGGACCAAAAACATTCAGTACTTC
>NA|once|TRBJ1-1|TRBV4-3
CASSQDRGRNTEAFF
TGCGCCAGCAGCCAAGACAGGGGCCGAAACACTGAAGCTTTCTTT